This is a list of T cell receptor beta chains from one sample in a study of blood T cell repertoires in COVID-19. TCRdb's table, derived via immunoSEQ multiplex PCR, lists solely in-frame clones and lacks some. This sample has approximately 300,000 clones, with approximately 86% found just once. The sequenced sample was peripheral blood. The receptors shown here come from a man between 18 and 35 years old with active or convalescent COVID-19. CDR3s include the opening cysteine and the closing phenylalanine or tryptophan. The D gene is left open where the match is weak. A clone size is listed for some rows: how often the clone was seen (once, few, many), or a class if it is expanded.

cdr3_nt: TGTGCCATCAGCCATTCGGCTAGCGGACTCAATGAGCAGTTCTTC; cdr3_aa: CAISHSASGLNEQFF; d_call: TRBD2; v_call: TRBV10-3; clone_size: -; j_call: TRBJ2-1
cdr3_nt: TGTGCCAGCAGCCTGACGGTGACAGGGGGGGCAGATACGCAGTATTTT; cdr3_aa: CASSLTVTGGADTQYF; d_call: TRBD1; v_call: TRBV7-7; clone_size: -; j_call: TRBJ2-3
cdr3_nt: TGTGCCAGCAGCCCGGACAGGGAATGGGATACGCAGTATTTT; cdr3_aa: CASSPDREWDTQYF; d_call: TRBD1; v_call: TRBV7-9; clone_size: -; j_call: TRBJ2-3
cdr3_nt: TGTGCCAGCAGCTCCTTCTCTGACAGCGGGGGGGAGCAGTACTTC; cdr3_aa: CASSSFSDSGGEQYF; d_call: TRBD2; v_call: TRBV7-6; clone_size: -; j_call: TRBJ2-7
cdr3_nt: TGTGCCAGCAGTCCGGGGACTAGCGGGGCCACCGCGGCAGATACGCAGTATTTT; cdr3_aa: CASSPGTSGATAADTQYF; d_call: TRBD2; v_call: TRBV27; clone_size: -; j_call: TRBJ2-3
cdr3_nt: TGTGCCAGCAGTCAATCGCAGAATTCACCCCTCCACTTT; cdr3_aa: CASSQSQNSPLHF; d_call: -; v_call: TRBV7-9; clone_size: once; j_call: TRBJ1-6
cdr3_nt: TGCGCCAGCAGCGCCCGGGACAGCCTTTACGGCTACACCTTC; cdr3_aa: CASSARDSLYGYTF; d_call: TRBD1; v_call: TRBV5-1; clone_size: -; j_call: TRBJ1-2
cdr3_nt: TGTGCCAGCAGTTACTCGAAGGCTAGCGGGAGCAATGAGCAGTTCTTC; cdr3_aa: CASSYSKASGSNEQFF; d_call: TRBD2; v_call: TRBV6-5; clone_size: -; j_call: TRBJ2-1
cdr3_nt: TGTGCCAGTAGTATAACAGGGAAGGATTCACCCCTCCACTTT; cdr3_aa: CASSITGKDSPLHF; d_call: -; v_call: TRBV19; clone_size: -; j_call: TRBJ1-6
cdr3_nt: TGTGCCAGCAGCTTCCATGACAGGGCTAATTATGGCTACACCTTC; cdr3_aa: CASSFHDRANYGYTF; d_call: TRBD1; v_call: TRBV6-2/TRBV6-3; clone_size: -; j_call: TRBJ1-2
cdr3_nt: TGTGCCAGCAGCCCGGTGGGCCAACTAGGGACTGAAGCTTTCTTT; cdr3_aa: CASSPVGQLGTEAFF; d_call: -; v_call: TRBV5-4; clone_size: once; j_call: TRBJ1-1
cdr3_nt: TGTGCCAGCAGTTTGACAGGGTTTGATTCACCCCTCCACTTT; cdr3_aa: CASSLTGFDSPLHF; d_call: TRBD1; v_call: TRBV5-6; clone_size: -; j_call: TRBJ1-6
cdr3_nt: TGTGCCAGCAGTCCCCGACAGGGGCTCTCTGAAGCTTTCTTT; cdr3_aa: CASSPRQGLSEAFF; d_call: TRBD1; v_call: TRBV13; clone_size: -; j_call: TRBJ1-1
cdr3_nt: TGTGCCAGCAGCTTTCGAGAGGGCACTCAGCCCCAGCATTTT; cdr3_aa: CASSFREGTQPQHF; d_call: -; v_call: TRBV7-8; clone_size: -; j_call: TRBJ1-5
cdr3_nt: TGTGCCAGCAGCCCCCGGGGTCCCAAGGATACGCAGTATTTT; cdr3_aa: CASSPRGPKDTQYF; d_call: -; v_call: TRBV7-2; clone_size: once; j_call: TRBJ2-3
cdr3_nt: TGTGCCAGTAGGATGGGGGGGTCTGGATCCTACGAGCAGTACTTC; cdr3_aa: CASRMGGSGSYEQYF; d_call: TRBD2; v_call: TRBV19; clone_size: few; j_call: TRBJ2-7
cdr3_nt: TGTGCCAGCAGTTCCCTCCCCCCGGGACAGGGTAACGAGCAGTACTTC; cdr3_aa: CASSSLPPGQGNEQYF; d_call: TRBD1; v_call: TRBV27; clone_size: -; j_call: TRBJ2-7